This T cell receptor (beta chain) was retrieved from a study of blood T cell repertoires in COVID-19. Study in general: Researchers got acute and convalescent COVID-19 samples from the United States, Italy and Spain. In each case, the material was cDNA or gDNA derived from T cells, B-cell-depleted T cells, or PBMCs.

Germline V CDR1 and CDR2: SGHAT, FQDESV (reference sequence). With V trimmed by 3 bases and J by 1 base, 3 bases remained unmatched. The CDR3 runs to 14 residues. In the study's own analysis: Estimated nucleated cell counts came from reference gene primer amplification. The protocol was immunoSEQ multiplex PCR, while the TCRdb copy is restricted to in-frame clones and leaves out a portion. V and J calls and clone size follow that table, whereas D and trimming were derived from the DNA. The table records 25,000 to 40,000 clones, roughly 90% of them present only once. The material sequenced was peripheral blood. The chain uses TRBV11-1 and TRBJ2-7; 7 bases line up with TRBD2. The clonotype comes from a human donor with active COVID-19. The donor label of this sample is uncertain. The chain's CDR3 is CASSLFGGSYEQYF. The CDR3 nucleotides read TGTGCCAGCAGCTTGTTCGGGGGGTCCTACGAGCAGTACTTC.